This T cell receptor (beta chain) was recovered during a study of T cells after yellow fever vaccination. This clonotype was found many times. The target antigen is unknown. Study conclusions and caveats: Contaminating bulk clonotypes could be abundant in FACS-sorted repertoires. Weaker, the secondary response peaked sooner, at day 5 versus 15.

The CDR3 has 18 residues. Germline V gene data show CDR1 as SGHAT and CDR2 as FQNNGV. V lost 1 base and J 0 bases, leaving 19 bases between the germline ends. Conversion of TCR transcripts into cDNA relied on 5'RACE template switching, which added a universal primer site and UMIs. MiXCR, run by TCRdb on the 5' RACE reads, gives a single entry per CDR3 protein. The table lists a few hundred thousand distinct CDR3 sequences, 6% to 7.5% of them singletons. The TCR was taken from a man in his thirties or forties who received the YFV17D yellow fever vaccine. The genes are TRBV11-2 and TRBJ2-7, with D maybe TRBD2 (6 bases). The sequences come from CD4+ T cells sorted from PBMCs, collected 15 days after the yellow fever booster vaccination. The DNA for the CDR3 is TGTGCCAGCAGCTTAGTAGGCCGGGACTTATCTGGCTCCTACGAGCAGTACTTC. Protein sequence: CASSLVGRDLSGSYEQYF. Variable domain in full (rest from reference TRBV11-2 and TRBJ2-7): EAGVAQSPRYKIIEKRQSVAFWCNPISGHATLYWYQQILGQGPKLLIQFQNNGVVDDSQLPKDRFSAERLKGVDSTLKIQPAKLEDSAVYLCASSLVGRDLSGSYEQYFGPGTRLTVT.